Listed below are T cell receptor beta chains from one sample, sequenced in a study of blood T cells in healthy people across ages. TCRdb independently ran MiXCR on the 5' RACE reads; one entry per CDR3 protein. The sample has almost 800,000 distinct CDR3 sequences; roughly 60% are singletons. Sequences were obtained from blood. Every receptor here comes from a man in his thirties or forties in good health. CDR3s leave out the opening cysteine and the closing phenylalanine or tryptophan. Only part of the rows carry a size: once, few, many, or a class if the clone is expanded.

TRBV20-1	TRBJ2-7	-	SAAQGGGTYEQY
TRBV29-1	TRBJ2-3	-	SVEGQRETPDTQY
TRBV12-3/TRBV12-4	TRBJ1-2	many	ASSLAGPYGYT
TRBV18	TRBJ2-5	-	ASSPGRRETQY
TRBV5-1	TRBJ1-2	-	ASSLIVKGHRGSYGYT
TRBV5-1	TRBJ2-5	-	ASSLSGVKETQY
TRBV20-1	TRBJ2-4	-	SARTGDPPLREY
TRBV3-1	TRBJ1-4	-	ASSLNSRPLF
TRBV29-1	TRBJ2-5	-	SVAGLKETQY
TRBV27	TRBJ2-1	few	ASRPGATNNEQF
TRBV9	TRBJ2-1	-	ASSVAKNEQF
TRBV20-1	TRBJ1-2	few	SGTDNYGYT
TRBV6-2/TRBV6-3	TRBJ2-5	-	TSSYSLEEYQETQY
TRBV18	TRBJ2-5	-	ASSPDKTSGISYNEQY
TRBV9	TRBJ2-5	-	ASSVVTGMGLETQY
TRBV20-1	TRBJ2-1	-	SATDTRGLAINEQF
TRBV7-2	TRBJ1-2	-	ASSEGQNYGYT
TRBV10-3	TRBJ2-3	few	ATSGGTSPDTQY
TRBV15	TRBJ2-5	-	ATSAGYQETQY
TRBV27	TRBJ2-7	-	ASSLFRDRIYEQY
TRBV2	TRBJ1-5	-	ASSEFEDQPQH
TRBV25-1	TRBJ1-1	-	ASSNRGGTEAF
TRBV27	TRBJ1-2	-	ASSLSWGDGYT
TRBV4-2	TRBJ2-7	-	ASSQVIGPYEQY
TRBV28	TRBJ1-2	-	ASTIRGGYT
TRBV29-1	TRBJ2-1	-	SVVRISSYNEQF